The TCR beta chain described here comes from a study of shared clonotypes between healthy human individuals. With 5 bases removed from V and 0 bases from J, the gap between germline ends came to 10 bases. CDR1 is MNHEY and CDR2 is SMNVEV in the germline V gene (reference sequence). The CDR3 extends over 15 amino acids. TCRdb's copy holds only in-frame clones and misses some; the assay was immunoSEQ multiplex PCR. The sample comprises hundreds of thousands of clones, around 96% of which are singletons, and 0.11% rests with the top ten. Naive CD8 populations comprised CD45RO-negative cells positively selected for CCR7, excluding terminally differentiated effector memory CD45RA+ cells.

The receptor comes from a woman aged 25 to 39 in good health. Sequencing was performed on naive CD8+ T cells sorted from blood. This chain connects TRBV27 to TRBJ1-4, with D possibly being TRBD1 (5 bases). The CDR3 nucleotides read TGTGCCAGCAGTCCCCAGGGTCCAACTAATGAAAAACTGTTTTTT. Encoded protein: CASSPQGPTNEKLFF.